The clone carrying this T cell receptor beta chain has more than one count but fewer than ten. Using RNA template, CDR3s of TCR alpha and beta were amplified with iRepertoire arm-PCR. TCRdb independently ran MiXCR on the multiplex PCR reads; one entry per CDR3 protein. Of about 130,000 distinct CDR3 sequences listed, around a quarter are singletons. The sample is drawn from a study of glioma-infiltrating T cells. There are 13 residues in the CDR3. The V end lost 3 bases, the J end lost 4 bases, and 7 bases lay between the germline ends. The germline CDR1 and CDR2 sequences are MNHEY and SMNVEV (reference sequence).

V usage is TRBV27 and J usage is TRBJ2-4; D not certain. Sequencing was performed on glioma tissue, nonneoplastic brain tissue, or PBMCs (not recorded which). The clonotype comes from a human donor with low-grade glioma or glioblastoma, undergoing nonglioma brain surgery, or in good health (not recorded which). CDR3 in amino acids: CASSLGGKNIQYF. Written as DNA, the CDR3 is TGTGCCAGCAGTTTGGGTGGGAAAAACATTCAGTACTTC.